This T cell receptor (beta chain) was identified during a study of OX40 agonist ivuxolimab in advanced cancers. This CDR3 spans 16 amino acids. Trimming removed 1 base from V and 0 bases from J; junction bases left unmatched: 3. Per the germline V gene, CDR1 is SGHNT and CDR2 is YYREEE (reference sequence). This clone was picked up one time. Sequenced by immunoSEQ multiplex PCR; TCRdb stores in-frame clones only, minus some. This table has roughly 100,000 clones, about 90% appearing once. The gene calls are TRBV5-4 and TRBJ2-3; the match to TRBD2 covers 9 bases. The origin of this receptor is an adult with an advanced solid tumor such as melanoma, head and neck, liver or kidney cancer. The sample was CD4+ or CD8+ T cells sorted from blood, taken in a trial of the OX40 agonist ivuxolimab. The CDR3 loop is CASSLRLAGSTDTQYF. CDR3 sequence (DNA): TGTGCCAGCAGCTTGAGGCTAGCGGGGAGCACAGATACGCAGTATTTT.